This entry lists 13 T cell receptor beta chains sequenced from one sample in a study of OX40 agonist ivuxolimab in advanced cancers. Measured with immunoSEQ multiplex PCR; TCRdb has only the in-frame clones, and not every one. The sample holds fewer than 65,000 clones, roughly 87% seen once. The specimen comprised CD4+ or CD8+ T cells sorted from blood, sampled in a trial of the OX40 agonist ivuxolimab. The origin of the receptors is an adult with an advanced solid tumor such as melanoma, head and neck, liver or kidney cancer.

The V call is TRBV7-3, the J call TRBJ2-3; D remains unclear. In germline, CDR1 is SGHTA, CDR2 FQGTGA. With 4 bases removed from V and 2 bases from J, the gap between germline ends came to 7 bases. This CDR3 is built from 13 residues. The chain's CDR3 is CASSSTITDTQYF. Here the CDR3 DNA reads TGTGCCAGCAGCTCTACCATCACAGATACGCAGTATTTT.

The chain links TRBV2 to TRBJ2-2; D not resolved. The CDR3 contains 13 residues. Trimming shortened V by 3 bases and J by 4 bases, and 6 bases separated the two germline ends. CDR1 and CDR2 from the germline V gene are SNHLY and FYNNEI. CDR3 in amino acids: CASSEVSTGELFF. The CDR3 DNA sequence: TGTGCCAGCAGTGAGGTCTCCACCGGGGAGCTGTTTTTT. Complete variable domain (other parts from reference TRBV2 and TRBJ2-2): EPEVTQTPSHQVTQMGQEVILRCVPISNHLYFYWYRQILGQKVEFLVSFYNNEISEKSEIFDDQFSVERPDGSNFTLKIRSTKLEDSAMYFCASSEVSTGELFFGEGSRLTVL.

This clone was seen a single time. V usage is TRBV6-5 and J usage is TRBJ2-1; possibly TRBD1 for D (5 bases). This CDR3 spans 13 amino acids. V was trimmed by 8 bases and J by 3 bases, leaving 11 bases between them. From germline, CDR1 is MNHEY and CDR2 SVGAGI. CDR3 sequence (DNA): TGTGCCAGCCGTCTCGACAGCTACAATGAGCAGTTCTTC. Amino acids: CASRLDSYNEQFF.

This clone was seen a single time. This chain links TRBV7-9 with TRBJ2-1; tentative D call: TRBD1 (6 bases). V lost 3 bases, J lost 10 bases, and 16 bases lay in between. The CDR3 runs to 14 residues. CDR1 is SEHNR, CDR2 FQNEAQ, per germline (reference sequence). The CDR3 loop is CASSLVSGDREQFF. DNA of the CDR3: TGTGCCAGCAGCTTGGTATCCGGAGACAGGGAGCAGTTCTTC.

V is TRBV5-4 and J is TRBJ2-5; 9 nucleotides align to TRBD2. V lost 4 bases, J lost 2 bases, and 6 bases stayed unmatched. The CDR3 is made up of 15 amino acids. CDR1 and CDR2 (germline): SGHNT, YYREEE (reference sequence). The CDR3, as DNA: TGTGCCAGCAGCCCAGCGGGGGGCAAACAAGAGACCCAGTACTTC. The encoded protein is CASSPAGGKQETQYF.

The rearrangement uses TRBV10-3 and TRBJ2-3; no reliable D call. The V and J ends lost 6 bases and 2 bases respectively, with 6 bases between them. The germline CDR1 and CDR2 sequences are ENHRY and SYGVKD. There are 12 residues in the CDR3. The CDR3 coding sequence is TGTGCCATCAGGGAGACCACAGATACGCAGTATTTT. This encodes CAIRETTDTQYF.

The CDR3 region is CAWSKGENEAFF. CDR3 DNA: TGTGCCTGGAGTAAGGGGGAGAATGAAGCTTTCTTT. The V gene is TRBV30, the J gene TRBJ1-1; TRBD1 might be the D (6 bases). CDR3 length: 12 amino acids. Germline assignment: CDR1 GTSNPN and CDR2 SVGIG (reference sequence). Trimming left V 2 bases short and J 7 bases short, with 11 bases between.

CDR3: CASSLAVQGGGYTF. CDR3 in DNA: TGTGCCAGCAGCTTAGCGGTACAGGGGGGAGGCTACACCTTC. V and J are TRBV7-2 and TRBJ1-2, with 8 bases identical to TRBD1. This CDR3 is built from 14 residues. Germline V gene sequence: CDR1 SGHTA, CDR2 FQGNSA. After removal of 0 bases from V and 8 bases from J, the junction contained 5 bases not matched to a gene.

The chain couples TRBV2 to TRBJ1-1, with 8 bases lining up with TRBD1. V lost 5 bases to trimming and J lost 2 bases; unmatched junction nucleotides: 10. The CDR3 has 16 amino acids. Germline CDR1 is SNHLY and CDR2 is FYNNEI. The CDR3 sequence: CASSSGGSGGNTEAFF. CDR3 DNA: TGTGCCAGCAGTTCAGGGGGCTCGGGCGGAAACACTGAAGCTTTCTTT.

The V and J genes are TRBV7-9 and TRBJ1-1; D gene unclear. From germline, CDR1 is SEHNR and CDR2 FQNEAQ (reference sequence). CDR3 length: 14 residues. V dropped 2 bases and J dropped 5 bases, with 12 bases sitting between them. For the CDR3, the DNA is TGTGCCAGCAGCTTACCCTTGGGAAGGACTGAAGCTTTCTTT. Translation: CASSLPLGRTEAFF.

J is TRBJ1-3 and V is TRBV9; 8 bases are a match to TRBD1. Germline V gene lookup returns CDR1 SGDLS and CDR2 YYNGEE. The length of the CDR3 is 14 residues. V lost 5 bases to trimming and J lost 4 bases; unmatched junction nucleotides: 5. The CDR3 sequence: CASSKQGDGNTIYF. CDR3 sequence (DNA): TGTGCCAGCAGTAAACAGGGGGACGGAAACACCATATATTTT.

J is TRBJ2-2 and V is TRBV6-5; 8 bases match TRBD2. The length of the CDR3 is 15 residues. Germline CDR1 MNHEY, CDR2 SVGAGI. Trimming removed 8 bases from V and 4 bases from J; junction bases left unmatched: 9. The CDR3 protein is CASHPPAGVTGELFF. DNA of the CDR3: TGTGCCAGCCACCCGCCAGCGGGGGTCACCGGGGAGCTGTTTTTT.

The rearrangement uses TRBV30 and TRBJ1-4, with unresolved D. V lost 2 bases, J lost 3 bases, and 16 bases lay in between. Germline loops: CDR1 GTSNPN, CDR2 SVGIG (reference sequence). The CDR3 has 16 residues. The CDR3 region is CAWSQVRGFANEKLFF. The CDR3 bases are TGTGCCTGGAGTCAAGTCAGAGGGTTTGCTAATGAAAAACTGTTTTTT.